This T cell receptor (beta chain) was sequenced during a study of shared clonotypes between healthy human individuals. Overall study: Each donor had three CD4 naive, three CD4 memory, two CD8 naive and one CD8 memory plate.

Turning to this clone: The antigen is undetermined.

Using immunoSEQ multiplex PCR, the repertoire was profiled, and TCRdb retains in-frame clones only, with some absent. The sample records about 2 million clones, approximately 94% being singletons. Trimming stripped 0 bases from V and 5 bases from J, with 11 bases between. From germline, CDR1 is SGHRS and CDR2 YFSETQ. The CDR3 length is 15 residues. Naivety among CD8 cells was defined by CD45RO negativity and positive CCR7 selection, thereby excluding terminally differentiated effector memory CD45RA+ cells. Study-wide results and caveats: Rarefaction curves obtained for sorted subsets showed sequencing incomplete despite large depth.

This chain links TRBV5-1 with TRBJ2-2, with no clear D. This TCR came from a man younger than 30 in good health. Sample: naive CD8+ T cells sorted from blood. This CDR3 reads CASSLELATTGELFF. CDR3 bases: TGCGCCAGCAGCTTGGAACTTGCCACGACCGGGGAGCTGTTTTTT. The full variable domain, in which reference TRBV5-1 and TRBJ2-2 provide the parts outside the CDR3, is KAGVTQTPRYLIKTRGQQVTLSCSPISGHRSVSWYQQTPGQGLQFLFEYFSETQRNKGNFPGRFSGRQFSNSRSEMNVSTLELGDSALYLCASSLELATTGELFFGEGSRLTVL.